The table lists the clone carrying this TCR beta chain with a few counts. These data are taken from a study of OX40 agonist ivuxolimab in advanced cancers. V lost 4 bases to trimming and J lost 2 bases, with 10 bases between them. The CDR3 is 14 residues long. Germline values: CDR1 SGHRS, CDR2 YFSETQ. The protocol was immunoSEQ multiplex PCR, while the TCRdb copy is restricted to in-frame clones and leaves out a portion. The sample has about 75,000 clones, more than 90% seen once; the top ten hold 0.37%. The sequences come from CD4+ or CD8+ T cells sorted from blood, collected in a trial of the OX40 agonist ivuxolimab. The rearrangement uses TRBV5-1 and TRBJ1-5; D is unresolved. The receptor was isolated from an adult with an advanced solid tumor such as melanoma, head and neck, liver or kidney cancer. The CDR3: CASSQDVGNQPQHF. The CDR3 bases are TGCGCCAGCAGCCAAGACGTGGGCAATCAGCCCCAGCATTTT.